Presented here are 21 T cell receptor beta chains from one specimen sequenced in a study of T-cell reconstitution after alpha-beta-depleted transplantation in children. The library targeted TCRbeta and was prepared with unique molecular identifiers. TCRdb analysed the PCR reads with MiXCR anew, one entry per CDR3 protein. The top ten hold roughly two fifths of the sample, which has approximately 47,000 distinct CDR3 sequences, around 50% seen once. Here the sequenced sample was peripheral blood, taken before TCRalphabeta/CD19-depleted stem cell transplant. These receptors were taken from a boy under three years old with SCID, due to receive a stem cell transplant.

The rearrangement joins TRBV20-1 to TRBJ2-3; TRBD2 aligns across 7 bases. With 0 bases clipped from V and 10 bases from J, the junction kept 10 bases outside the gene matches. CDR1 and CDR2 (germline): DFQATT, SNEGSKA (reference sequence). This CDR3 is 14 amino acids long. As DNA, the CDR3 is TGCAGTGCTAGAGATTTACTACCTGCGGGGGCGCAGTATTTT. It specifies CSARDLLPAGAQYF.

Details on this clonotype: One junction end does not reproduce the germline sequence, and a read error may be involved. DNA of the CDR3: TGTGCCAGCAGATACTTAGGGGACAGGGGATACGAGCAGTACTTC. It specifies CASRYLGDRGYEQYF. This rearrangement joins TRBV6-5 to TRBJ2-7; TRBD1 matches at 10 bases. Germline CDR1 and CDR2: MNHEY and SVGAGI. The CDR3 is 15 amino acids.

This clonotype was recorded many times. V and J are TRBV7-2 and TRBJ2-3; 12 positions match TRBD1. This CDR3 is 19 amino acids long. Germline trimming cut 4 bases from V and 2 bases from J; bases unmatched to any gene: 13. Germline V gives CDR1 SGHTA, CDR2 FQGNSA. CDR3 sequence reads: CASSSPGQGARLYTDTQYF. DNA of the CDR3: TGTGCCAGCAGCTCCCCGGGACAGGGGGCCCGACTCTACACAGATACGCAGTATTTT.

As regards this clonotype: One base away lies a much larger clone, so this may be a sequencing read error. The CDR3 does not end in the conserved phenylalanine or tryptophan, so this is likely a read error. This rearrangement joins TRBV10-1 to TRBJ2-5; D may be TRBD2 (6 bases). Trimming took 3 bases from V and 5 from J, leaving 10 bases between them. Looked up from germline, CDR1 is WNHNN and CDR2 is SYGVQD (reference sequence). CDR3 length: 13 amino acids. CDR3 nucleotide sequence: TGCGCCAGCAGTGATTCGGGAGAGGAGACCCAGTACTTA. Translation gives CASSDSGEETQYL.

There are a few counts of this clonotype. CDR3 bases: TGTGCCAGCAGCGCTACAGGGGGCGCCGATCAGCCCCAGCATTTT. Translation: CASSATGGADQPQHF. The chain carries TRBV7-3 and TRBJ1-5; 9 bases map to TRBD1. The ends lost 5 bases at V and 5 bases at J; junction bases unmatched: 7. The CDR3 consists of 15 residues. The germline gives CDR1 SGHTA, CDR2 FQGTGA.

This sequence joins TRBV7-9 and TRBJ2-3, with TRBD1 matching 7 bases. Trimming removed 6 bases from V and 3 bases from J; junction bases left unmatched: 15. From germline, CDR1 is SEHNR and CDR2 FQNEAQ (reference sequence). The CDR3 sequence is 17 residues long. CDR3 sequence: CASRPPAWDSPTDTQYF. CDR3 sequence (DNA): TGTGCCAGCAGGCCGCCCGCTTGGGACAGCCCTACAGATACGCAGTATTTT.

This sequence joins TRBV4-2 and TRBJ2-7; D perhaps matches TRBD1 (6 bases). Trimming stripped 5 bases from V and 4 bases from J, with 9 bases between. Germline-derived CDR1 and CDR2 are LGHNA and YNFKEQ. This CDR3 region has 12 residues. CDR3 sequence reads: CASSYTGYEQYF. CDR3 bases: TGTGCCAGCAGCTATACAGGGTACGAGCAGTACTTC.

The V gene is TRBV7-2, the J gene TRBJ2-5; D unclear. The CDR3 is 14 residues long. Trimming left V 2 bases short and J 5 bases short, with 12 bases between. Germline CDR1 SGHTA, CDR2 FQGNSA. CDR3 region: CASSLNGFRETQYF. CDR3 sequence (DNA): TGTGCCAGCAGCTTAAATGGGTTTCGGGAGACCCAGTACTTC.

The V and J genes are TRBV5-1 and TRBJ2-1; no clear D gene. The V gene lost 4 bases and the J gene lost 0 bases, with 11 bases spanning the gap. Germline lookup yields CDR1 SGHRS and CDR2 YFSETQ. The CDR3 spans 15 residues. Here the CDR3 DNA reads TGCGCCAGCAGCCACGCGGTTGGCTCCTACAATGAGCAGTTCTTC. Translating gives CASSHAVGSYNEQFF.

The rearrangement joins TRBV6-4 to TRBJ2-3, with 10 bases aligning to TRBD2. This CDR3 has 15 residues. The trim removed 3 bases at V and 4 bases at J, leaving 4 bases unmatched. Germline V gene lookup returns CDR1 MRHNA and CDR2 SNTAGT. The CDR3 reads CASSERTSGPDTQYF. The CDR3 nucleotides read TGTGCCAGCAGTGAAAGGACTAGCGGCCCAGATACGCAGTATTTT.

This chain joins TRBV7-2 and TRBJ2-1, with TRBD2 matching 8 bases. V was clipped by 5 bases and J by 5 bases; unmatched bases: 8. The CDR3 loop spans 15 amino acids. Per germline, CDR1 SGHTA and CDR2 FQGNSA. The CDR3 loop is CASSRQRGTHNEQFF. The CDR3 region has the DNA TGTGCCAGCAGCAGGCAGCGGGGGACACACAATGAGCAGTTCTTC.

This chain connects TRBV4-2 to TRBJ1-4, with TRBD1 as a possible D gene (6 bases). The CDR3 covers 19 residues. V was clipped by 6 bases and J by 0 bases, with 23 bases between them. Germline-derived CDR1 and CDR2 are LGHNA and YNFKEQ. For the CDR3, the DNA is TGTGCCAGCAGTCCAAGGACAGCGGCAAATCGGGCAACTAATGAAAAACTGTTTTTT. The encoded protein is CASSPRTAANRATNEKLFF.

This sequence joins TRBV11-2 and TRBJ1-2; TRBD1 agrees at 8 bases. V lost 5 bases to trimming and J lost 4 bases; unmatched junction nucleotides: 12. The CDR3 spans 16 residues. Germline V gene data show CDR1 as SGHAT and CDR2 as FQNNGV. Here the CDR3 reads CASSRTRTGFLYGYTF. The CDR3 bases are TGTGCCAGCAGCCGGACACGGACAGGGTTCCTCTATGGCTACACCTTC.

This rearrangement joins TRBV29-1 to TRBJ2-1; no firm D call. The germline gives CDR1 SQVTM, CDR2 ANQGSEA. Trimming pared 3 bases from V and 8 bases from J, leaving 14 bases between. The CDR3 is 13 residues long. CDR3 bases: TGCAGCGTTGAGCTTTCAGGCACCCATGAGCAGTTCTTC. Residues: CSVELSGTHEQFF.

The rearrangement links TRBV4-2 to TRBJ2-7, with 10 bases identical to TRBD1. Germline CDR1 LGHNA, CDR2 YNFKEQ. Trimming took 0 bases from V and 6 from J; bases not matched to a gene: 5. CDR3 length: 15 residues. CDR3 bases: TGTGCCAGCAGCCAAGAGGGGACAGGGGCCTTCGAGCAGTACTTC. Encoded protein: CASSQEGTGAFEQYF.

Here the CDR3 DNA reads TGTGCCAGCAGTAGGACTAGCGGGGGGGCCCCCTACAATGAGCAGTTCTTC. Its translation: CASSRTSGGAPYNEQFF. V and J are TRBV6-1 and TRBJ2-1; TRBD2 matches at 15 bases. J lost 2 bases, V lost 5 bases, and 4 bases had no gene match. CDR3 size: 17 residues. Germline CDR1 is MNHNS and CDR2 is SASEGT.

The chain joins TRBV3-1 to TRBJ1-2; TRBD1 matches 7 bases. CDR1 is LGHDT and CDR2 is YNNKEL in the germline V gene (reference sequence). Germline trimming cut 5 bases from V and 2 bases from J; bases unmatched to any gene: 2. The CDR3 is 13 amino acids. As DNA, the CDR3 is TGTGCCAGCAGCGGGGGACAGAACTATGGCTACACCTTC. Its protein product is CASSGGQNYGYTF.

There are a few counts of this clonotype. One end of the junction varies from germline; a read error may be responsible. The CDR3 sequence: CASSLAGAHNEQFF. The DNA for the CDR3 is TGTGCCAGCAGTCTAGCGGGGGCCCACAATGAGCAGTTCTTC. The rearrangement links TRBV12-3 or TRBV12-4 to TRBJ2-1; 10 nucleotides agree with TRBD2. The CDR3 runs 14 residues.

The chain recombines TRBV3-1 with TRBJ2-1; TRBD2 matches 10 bases. The CDR3 has 19 residues. The germline V gene encodes CDR1 LGHDT and CDR2 YNNKEL (reference sequence). J was trimmed by 0 bases and V by 1 base; bases with no gene match: 9. The CDR3 nucleotides are TGTGCCAGCAGCCAAGGTGAGCGGGGGGGCCTATTCTCCTACAATGAGCAGTTCTTC. Translating it yields CASSQGERGGLFSYNEQFF.

This clonotype was observed a few times. The chain combines TRBV11-2 with TRBJ2-3; 12 nucleotides match TRBD2. Germline assignment: CDR1 SGHAT and CDR2 FQNNGV. Trimming removed 5 bases from V and 2 bases from J; junction bases left unmatched: 14. The CDR3 extends over 19 amino acids. CDR3 sequence reads: CASSKRGWTSGDHTDTQYF. The CDR3 nucleotides are TGTGCCAGCAGCAAAAGGGGGTGGACTAGCGGGGACCACACAGATACGCAGTATTTT.

The chain uses TRBV4-3 and TRBJ2-7, with D tentatively TRBD1 (8 bases). The V and J ends lost 0 bases and 6 bases respectively, with 18 bases between them. In germline, CDR1 is LGHNA, CDR2 YSLEER. This CDR3 spans 16 amino acids. The CDR3 nucleotides read TGCGCCAGCAGCCAAGAGGTTCCGGACAGGGAGGGCGAGCAGTACTTC. Its translation: CASSQEVPDREGEQYF.